The TCR beta chain under discussion was sequenced for a study of blood T cell repertoires in COVID-19. Study at large: Sites across the United States, Italy and Spain contributed samples from acute and convalescent COVID-19.

Notes on this clone: The same CDR3 arises from other DNA sequences in this sample as well.

Authors' processing steps: Estimation of nucleated cell counts relied on the amplification of reference gene primers. Produced via immunoSEQ multiplex PCR; TCRdb's table is partial and in-frame only. The D gene and trimming were derived from the DNA, and the V and J assignments and clone size from that table. The sample shows fewer than 500,000 clones, around 88% of them seen only once. J gave up 4 bases and V 4 bases, and 7 bases lay outside the gene matches. Per the germline V gene, CDR1 is SGDLS and CDR2 is YYNGEE. The CDR3 has 15 amino acids. Material for sequencing was peripheral blood. This receptor was obtained from a woman aged 30 to 39 with acute or convalescent COVID-19. The rearrangement links TRBV9 to TRBJ2-1, with 8 bases lining up with TRBD1. Here the CDR3 DNA reads TGTGCCAGCAGCCCCCGGGACAGGTCTTACAATGAGCAGTTCTTC. It specifies CASSPRDRSYNEQFF.